The clone carrying this TCR beta chain was counted between two and nine times. The antigen is undetermined. The CDR3 is made up of 17 amino acids. Germline V gene data show CDR1 as SGHDN and CDR2 as FVKESK. Losses at the gene ends were 1 base for V and 2 bases for J; bases not matched to a gene: 5. This sample is part of a study of T cells in Graves' hyperthyroidism and ophthalmopathy. About the study: Staff took peripheral blood when the initial diagnosis was made, before any treatment began.

Whole-study findings and limits: Through a model of 13 V-J features, ophthalmopathy was separated from stable hyperthyroidism.

Diagnoses used clinical symptoms, serum thyroxine and TRAb, thyroid ultrasound and orbital computed tomography. Out of 10 ml of fresh peripheral blood came the PBMCs. RNA transcripts yielded amplified TCR beta CDR3 regions. The HTBI primer set served for first-round RT-PCR of the TCR CDR3. Each CDR3 protein gets one entry after TCRdb re-called the multiplex PCR reads with MiXCR. The table records about 600,000 distinct CDR3 sequences, around 13% of them present only once. The rearrangement uses TRBV14 and TRBJ2-2; 9 bases agree with TRBD2. This clonotype was sampled from a woman between 50 and 59 years old with Graves' ophthalmopathy. What was sequenced was blood. In nucleotides, the CDR3 is TGTGCCAGCAGCCAAGTGCGTAGCGGGAGTAACACCGGGGAGCTGTTTTTT. This translates into CASSQVRSGSNTGELFF.